These 24 T cell receptor beta chains originate from one sample sequenced in a study of CD4 T cells in relation to SARS-CoV-2 and coronaviruses (dated by TCRdb to the early 2020s). The library relied on the immunoSEQ multiplex PCR assay. TCRdb mirrors the immuneACCESS table, restricted to in-frame sequences. Some clones are absent from its copies; in checked studies, under half trace to an unresolved V gene, and the reason for the others is unknown. The sample records about 36,000 clones, roughly 80% of which are singletons. 6.6% of the sample belongs to the ten largest clones. These receptors have no known antigen. The sequencing input was naive CD4+ T cells from PBMCs, cultured in vitro. This sample's cell subset or site label indicates: naive CD4+ T cells isolated by negative enrichment. Receptors were obtained from an adult with COVID-19.

This chain joins TRBV7-9 and TRBJ2-3; no definite D call. Germline V lookup: CDR1 SEHNR, CDR2 FQNEAQ (reference sequence). The CDR3 sequence is 15 residues long. V lost 5 bases, J lost 1 base, and 13 bases lay in between. The CDR3 loop reads CASSPASFRTDTQYF. CDR3 sequence (DNA): TGTGCCAGCAGCCCCGCGTCTTTCCGCACAGATACGCAGTATTTT.

The V call is TRBV5-1, the J call TRBJ2-7; maybe TRBD1 (5 bases). The CDR3 has 14 residues. Trimming removed 0 bases from V and 2 bases from J, with 9 bases in between. Germline loops: CDR1 SGHRS, CDR2 YFSETQ. The CDR3 DNA reads TGCGCCAGCAGCTTGGAGGACATAACCTACGAGCAGTACTTC. Its protein product is CASSLEDITYEQYF.

The V call is TRBV5-1, the J call TRBJ2-6, with a tentative D call TRBD1 (6 bases). Germline CDR1 reads SGHRS; CDR2 reads YFSETQ. Trimming pared 5 bases from V and 2 bases from J, leaving 20 bases between. This CDR3 has 18 residues. The DNA for the CDR3 is TGCGCCAGCAGACCCCTACAGGGTTATGATGCTGGGGCCAACGTCCTGACTTTC. As protein: CASRPLQGYDAGANVLTF.

The chain combines TRBV6-5 with TRBJ2-7, with 7 bases lining up with TRBD2. CDR1 and CDR2 from the germline V gene are MNHEY and SVGAGI. Unmatched junction bases numbered 1, after V lost 6 bases and J lost 5 bases. This CDR3 is 11 amino acids long. CDR3 nucleotide sequence: TGTGCCAGCAGGACTAGCCACGAGCAGTACTTC. Encoded protein: CASRTSHEQYF.

This clone came up a few times. The chain has TRBV2 and TRBJ1-2; 7 nucleotides agree with TRBD1. Germline V CDR1 and CDR2: SNHLY, FYNNEI. CDR3 size: 13 residues. With 6 bases clipped from V and 8 bases from J, the junction kept 9 bases outside the gene matches. The CDR3 coding sequence is TGTGCCAGCAGGGAGGGGGCAGAACAGGGCTACACCTTC. The encoded protein is CASREGAEQGYTF.

The chain joins TRBV5-5 to TRBJ1-5; D is undetermined. The CDR3 spans 17 residues. Trimming stripped 1 base from V and 0 bases from J, with 14 bases between. CDR1 SGHKS and CDR2 YYEKEE come from the germline V gene (reference sequence). This CDR3 reads CASSLSIRMDSNQPQHF. The CDR3 nucleotides are TGTGCCAGCAGCTTGTCGATTCGTATGGATAGCAATCAGCCCCAGCATTTT.

This clone occurred a few times. The chain links TRBV15 to TRBJ2-7, with TRBD2 identical over 7 bases. J lost 6 bases, V lost 1 base, and 3 bases had no gene match. The CDR3 runs to 13 residues. Germline loops: CDR1 LNHNV, CDR2 YYDKDF (reference sequence). The CDR3 coding sequence is TGTGCCACCAGCAGAGGACTAGCTGTCGAGCAGTACTTC. Protein product: CATSRGLAVEQYF.

V is TRBV7-2 and J is TRBJ1-2; TRBD1 aligns across 7 bases. V shed 5 bases and J 4 bases; nucleotides not matched to a gene: 10. The length of the CDR3 is 15 residues. Germline assignment: CDR1 SGHTA and CDR2 FQGNSA. CDR3 DNA: TGTGCCAGCAGCCCCGGGACAGAACCTTTCTATGGCTACACCTTC. It is translated as CASSPGTEPFYGYTF.

This sequence joins TRBV4-1 and TRBJ1-3; D unclear. The V end was cut by 0 bases, the J end by 0 bases, with 6 bases between. Germline CDR1 MGHRA, CDR2 YSYEKL. This CDR3 has 15 residues. The CDR3 DNA sequence: TGCGCCAGCAGCCAAGATCTCACCTCTGGAAACACCATATATTTT. This translates into CASSQDLTSGNTIYF.

The table lists this clone with a count of one. The CDR3 here is CASRGGGRLSGEQYF. In nucleotides, the CDR3 is TGTGCCAGCAGGGGCGGCGGGAGGCTCAGCGGCGAGCAGTACTTC. The genes are TRBV28 and TRBJ2-7, with 8 bases that match TRBD2. J was trimmed by 6 bases and V by 6 bases; bases with no gene match: 13. The CDR3 has 15 amino acids. Germline V CDR1 and CDR2: MDHEN, SYDVKM.

This chain links TRBV18 with TRBJ2-4; D unresolved. Germline V gene sequence: CDR1 KGHSH, CDR2 LQKENI. This CDR3 is built from 12 residues. Deletions cut 3 bases from V and 4 bases from J, with 4 bases between. CDR3: CASSPDKNIQYF. CDR3 nucleotide sequence: TGTGCCAGCTCACCGGATAAAAACATTCAGTACTTC.

This clone was observed a single time. The J gene is TRBJ2-1, the V gene TRBV27; the D is unclear. In germline, CDR1 is MNHEY, CDR2 SMNVEV (reference sequence). This CDR3 is built from 14 residues. V lost 10 bases to trimming and J lost 2 bases, with 15 bases between them. The CDR3 sequence: CATLMSSAYNEQFF. CDR3 nucleotides: TGTGCCACCCTAATGTCCAGCGCCTACAATGAGCAGTTCTTC.

This sequence joins TRBV7-3 and TRBJ2-1, with TRBD2 matching 7 bases. This CDR3 is 15 amino acids long. The V gene end was trimmed by 1 base and the J gene end by 4 bases; junction bases not matched to a gene: 4. Germline V gives CDR1 SGHTA, CDR2 FQGTGA. The CDR3 loop reads CASSLRGGSYNEQFF. In DNA, the CDR3 is TGTGCCAGCAGCTTAAGGGGCGGGAGTTACAATGAGCAGTTCTTC.

This clone was observed a handful of times. The chain links TRBV30 to TRBJ2-2; D is uncertain. Trimming cost V 3 bases and J 5 bases, with 13 bases left between them. This CDR3 spans 14 amino acids. Germline V gives CDR1 GTSNPN, CDR2 SVGIG (reference sequence). CDR3 in DNA: TGTGCCTGGAGGACCCGGAGAGATACCGGGGAGCTGTTTTTT. This codes for CAWRTRRDTGELFF.

V gene TRBV28 combines with J gene TRBJ1-2; D is possibly TRBD1 (6 bases). V lost 5 bases to trimming and J lost 3 bases, with 19 bases between them. CDR1 and CDR2 (germline): MDHEN, SYDVKM. CDR3 size: 16 residues. In DNA, the CDR3 is TGTGCCAGCAGTCTCCCCGGGACACCAAGGGACTATGGCTACACCTTC. As protein: CASSLPGTPRDYGYTF.

This chain uses TRBV15 with TRBJ1-1, with no clear D. The CDR3 spans 14 residues. Germline V gene lookup returns CDR1 LNHNV and CDR2 YYDKDF (reference sequence). V was trimmed by 0 bases and J by 0 bases, leaving 5 bases between them. CDR3 DNA sequence: TGTGCCACCAGCAGAGACAGACTGAACACTGAAGCTTTCTTT. The encoded protein is CATSRDRLNTEAFF. Full variable domain (missing parts from reference TRBV15 and TRBJ1-1): DAMVIQNPRYQVTQFGKPVTLSCSQTLNHNVMYWYQQKSSQAPKLLFHYYDKDFNNEADTPDNFQSRRPNTSFCFLDIRSPGLGDTAMYLCATSRDRLNTEAFFGQGTRLTVV.

V and J are TRBV6-5 and TRBJ1-5; 12 nucleotides match TRBD1. Germline V gene data show CDR1 as MNHEY and CDR2 as SVGAGI. This CDR3 region has 14 residues. V lost 6 bases, J lost 7 bases, and 4 bases stayed unmatched. The CDR3 reads CASSRDRGRQPQHF. The CDR3, as DNA: TGTGCCAGCAGCAGGGACAGGGGGCGGCAGCCCCAGCATTTT.

The gene calls are TRBV2 and TRBJ2-7; D perhaps matches TRBD1 (6 bases). Germline V gives CDR1 SNHLY, CDR2 FYNNEI. V was shortened by 6 bases and J by 7 bases, with 10 bases between the two germline ends. This CDR3 has 11 residues. The CDR3 region is CASRDTGEQYF. The CDR3 DNA reads as TGTGCCAGCAGGGATACAGGGGAGCAGTACTTC.

The chain is built from TRBV28 and TRBJ1-4; D perhaps matches TRBD1 (6 bases). Trimming stripped 5 bases from V and 8 bases from J, with 15 bases between. CDR1 is MDHEN, CDR2 SYDVKM, per germline. The CDR3 runs to 14 residues. CDR3 protein: CASSPRTVGEKLFF. For the CDR3, the DNA is TGTGCCAGCAGTCCTCGGACAGTGGGGGAAAAACTGTTTTTT.

The J gene is TRBJ2-3, the V gene TRBV2, with 8 bases lining up with TRBD2. CDR1 and CDR2 (germline): SNHLY, FYNNEI. This CDR3 is built from 17 residues. After removal of 4 bases from V and 2 bases from J, the junction contained 11 bases not matched to a gene. DNA of the CDR3: TGTGCCAGCAGTGGCCTGACTAGCGTATTTTTCACAGATACGCAGTATTTT. Its translation is CASSGLTSVFFTDTQYF.

The rearrangement joins TRBV18 to TRBJ2-5; TRBD1 aligns across 9 bases. Germline values: CDR1 KGHSH, CDR2 LQKENI. J gave up 5 bases and V 0 bases, and 4 bases lay outside the gene matches. The CDR3 has 15 amino acids. As DNA, the CDR3 is TGTGCCAGCTCACCACCGGGACAGGGTAGGGAGACCCAGTACTTC. This codes for CASSPPGQGRETQYF.

The rearrangement links TRBV4-1 to TRBJ1-1; D remains unclear. Germline V gives CDR1 MGHRA, CDR2 YSYEKL. CDR3 length equals 15 residues. Trimming shortened V by 0 bases and J by 1 base, and 9 bases separated the two germline ends. The CDR3 is CASSQEATPNTEAFF. DNA of the CDR3: TGCGCCAGCAGCCAAGAAGCGACTCCGAACACTGAAGCTTTCTTT.

The chain has TRBV7-2 and TRBJ1-1; no reliable D call. The CDR3 has 13 amino acids. CDR1 is SGHTA, CDR2 FQGNSA, per germline. Trimming pared 3 bases from V and 1 base from J, leaving 6 bases between. CDR3 in DNA: TGTGCCAGCAGCTTCGCCGGGAACACTGAAGCTTTCTTT. Protein sequence: CASSFAGNTEAFF.

The CDR3 sequence: CASSGEITDTQYF. CDR3 nucleotide sequence: TGTGCCAGCAGTGGGGAGATCACAGATACGCAGTATTTT. The chain has TRBV2 and TRBJ2-3, with D possibly TRBD2 on 5 matching bases. Deletions cut 4 bases from V and 2 bases from J, with 7 bases between. Germline V gene sequence: CDR1 SNHLY, CDR2 FYNNEI. This CDR3 spans 13 amino acids.